This record looks at one TCR beta chain sequence and its context. As yet, its antigen is unknown. These data are taken from a study of cytomegalovirus exposure and HLA in healthy donors. Findings and caveats of the study: Later work found that TCR association rates differed between HLA loci; DRB1 had the most and HLA-C the fewest.

This CDR3 contains 15 residues. Per the germline V gene, CDR1 is LGHNA and CDR2 is YSLEER. The J segment lost 4 bases and the V segment lost 4 bases, leaving 6 bases of the junction unmatched. PCR used 60 Vbeta primers and 13 Jbeta primers. Libraries were prepared by immunoSEQ multiplex PCR; TCRdb keeps only in-frame clonotypes and omits some of them. The sample records about 130,000 clones, about 61% being singletons. Sequencing was carried out using PBMCs. The chain carries TRBV4-3 and TRBJ1-1, with 10 bases matching TRBD1. The clonotype originates from a woman in her thirties or forties in good health and CMV-seronegative. DNA for the CDR3: TGCGCCAGCAGCCGGGACAGGGGTCCGGGCACTGAAGCTTTCTTT. It is translated as CASSRDRGPGTEAFF.